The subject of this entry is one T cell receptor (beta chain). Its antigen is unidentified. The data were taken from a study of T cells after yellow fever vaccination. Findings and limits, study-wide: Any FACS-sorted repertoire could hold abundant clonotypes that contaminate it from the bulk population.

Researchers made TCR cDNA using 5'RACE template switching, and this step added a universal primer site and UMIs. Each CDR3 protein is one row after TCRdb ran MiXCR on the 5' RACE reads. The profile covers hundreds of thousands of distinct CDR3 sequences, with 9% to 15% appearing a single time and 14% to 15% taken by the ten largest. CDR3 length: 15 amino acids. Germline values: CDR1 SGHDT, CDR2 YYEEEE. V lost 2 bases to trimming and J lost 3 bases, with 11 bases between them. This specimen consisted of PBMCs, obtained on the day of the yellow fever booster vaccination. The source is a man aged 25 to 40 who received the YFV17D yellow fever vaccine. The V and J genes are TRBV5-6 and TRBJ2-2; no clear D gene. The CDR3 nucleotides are TGTGCCAGCAGCTTCGGTCGGGCTCACACCGGGGAGCTGTTTTTT. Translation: CASSFGRAHTGELFF.